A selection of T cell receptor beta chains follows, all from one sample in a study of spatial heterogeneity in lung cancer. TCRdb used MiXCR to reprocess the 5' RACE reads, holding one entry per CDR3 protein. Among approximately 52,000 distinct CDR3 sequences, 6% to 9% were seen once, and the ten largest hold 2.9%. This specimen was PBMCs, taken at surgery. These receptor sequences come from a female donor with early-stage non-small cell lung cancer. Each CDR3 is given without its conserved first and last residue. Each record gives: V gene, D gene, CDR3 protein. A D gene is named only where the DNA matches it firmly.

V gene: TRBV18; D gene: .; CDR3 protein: ASSKGLGEIQY
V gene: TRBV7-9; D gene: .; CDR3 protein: ASIGTRPGNTIY
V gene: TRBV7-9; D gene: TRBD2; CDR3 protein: ATHGRGSYNEQF
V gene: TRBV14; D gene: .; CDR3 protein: ASSQVSGAYTGELF
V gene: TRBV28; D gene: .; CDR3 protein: ASRSAEVSYEQY
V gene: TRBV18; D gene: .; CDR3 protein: ASSPGSGTRKAF
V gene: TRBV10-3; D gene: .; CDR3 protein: ATATDPRLRY
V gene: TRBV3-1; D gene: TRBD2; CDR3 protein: ASSLLSGSSSYNEQF
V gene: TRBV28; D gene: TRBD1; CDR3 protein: ASSLYRDRPYGYT
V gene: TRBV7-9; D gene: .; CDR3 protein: ASSSTNYQETQY
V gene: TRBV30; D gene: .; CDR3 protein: AWSYRSTSGELF
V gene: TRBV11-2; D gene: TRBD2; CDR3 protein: ASSFPFSAGGSNYSTDTQY
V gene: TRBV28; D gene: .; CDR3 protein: ASSLVGSYEQY
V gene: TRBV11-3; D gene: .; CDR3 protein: ASSPSSISSYNEQF
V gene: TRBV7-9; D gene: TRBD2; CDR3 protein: ASSLGLAGFDEQF
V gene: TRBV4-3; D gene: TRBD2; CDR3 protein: ASSQALGLAGTDTQY
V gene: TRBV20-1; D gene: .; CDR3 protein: SASITPGGGYGHT
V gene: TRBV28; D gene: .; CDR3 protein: ASRAGSEKLF